One T cell receptor (beta chain) is described in this entry. The sample originates from a study of OX40 agonist ivuxolimab in advanced cancers. In the study overall: Ivuxolimab is a fully human IgG2 antibody that activates OX40 (CD134). Those treated in dose escalation had hepatocellular carcinoma, melanoma, renal cell cancer or head and neck cancer.

The method was immunoSEQ multiplex PCR; TCRdb's version includes in-frame clones alone and lacks a portion of them. This sample carries roughly 100,000 clones, under 85% of them seen once, and the ten largest clones take approximately 4.2%. This CDR3 is built from 15 residues. V lost 3 bases and J lost 4, with 15 bases in between. The V gene's germline CDR1 is MNHEY and CDR2 SMNVEV (reference sequence). The TCR comes from an adult with an advanced solid tumor such as melanoma, head and neck, liver or kidney cancer. V usage is TRBV27 and J usage is TRBJ1-2; D is unresolved. The sequencing here drew on CD4+ or CD8+ T cells sorted from blood, taken in a trial of the OX40 agonist ivuxolimab. In DNA form, the CDR3 reads TGTGCCAGCAGTTTTGTAGGAGCAGCCACCTATGGCTACACCTTC. Translated: CASSFVGAATYGYTF.